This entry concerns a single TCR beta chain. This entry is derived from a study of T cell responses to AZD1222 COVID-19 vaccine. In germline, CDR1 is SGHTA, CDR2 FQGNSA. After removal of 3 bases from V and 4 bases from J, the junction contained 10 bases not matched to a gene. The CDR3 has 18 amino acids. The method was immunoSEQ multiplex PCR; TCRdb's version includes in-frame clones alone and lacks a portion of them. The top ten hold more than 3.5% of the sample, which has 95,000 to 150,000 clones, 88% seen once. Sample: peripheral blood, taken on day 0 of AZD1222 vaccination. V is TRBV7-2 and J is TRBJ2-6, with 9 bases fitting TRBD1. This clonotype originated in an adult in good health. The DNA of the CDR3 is TGTGCCAGCAGCTTGGGGGGGACAGGGAGGTACGGGGCCAACGTCCTGACTTTC. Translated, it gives CASSLGGTGRYGANVLTF.